This TCR beta chain was documented in a study of T-cell memory formation after mild COVID-19. TCRdb recomputed calls from the 5' RACE reads with MiXCR, one row per CDR3 protein. The sample gives almost 250,000 distinct CDR3 sequences, 15% to 19% of which show up once; more than 2% is in the top ten. This CDR3 has 15 amino acids. Germline V gene data show CDR1 as SGHRS and CDR2 as YFSETQ. Worth noting for this clonotype: The junction shows a germline mismatch at one end, possibly a read error.

This sequence was found in an adult woman who had mild COVID-19 (a few samples of this study predate the infection). Cell type and time point are not known. Material: PBMCs or a T cell subset sorted from them (not recorded which). The chain recombines TRBV5-1 with TRBJ2-2, with D perhaps TRBD1 or TRBD2 (6 bases each). CDR3 bases: TGCGCCTGCAGCTTGGGGGGCCCGGAAGTCGGGGAGCTGTTTTTT. Residues: CACSLGGPEVGELFF.